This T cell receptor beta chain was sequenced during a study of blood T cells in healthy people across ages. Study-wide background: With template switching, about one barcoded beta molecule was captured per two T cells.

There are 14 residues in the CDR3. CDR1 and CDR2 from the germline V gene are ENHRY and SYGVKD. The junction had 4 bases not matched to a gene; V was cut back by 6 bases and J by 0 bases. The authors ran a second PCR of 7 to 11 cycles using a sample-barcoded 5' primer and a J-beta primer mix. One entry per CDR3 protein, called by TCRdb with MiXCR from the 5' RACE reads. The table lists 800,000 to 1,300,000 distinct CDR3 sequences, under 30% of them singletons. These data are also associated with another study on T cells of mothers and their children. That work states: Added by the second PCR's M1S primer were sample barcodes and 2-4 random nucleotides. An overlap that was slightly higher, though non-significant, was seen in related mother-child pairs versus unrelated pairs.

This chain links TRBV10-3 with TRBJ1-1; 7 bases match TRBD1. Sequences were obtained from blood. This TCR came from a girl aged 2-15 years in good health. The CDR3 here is CAIRGQELNTEAFF. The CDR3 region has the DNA TGTGCCATCAGAGGACAGGAGTTGAACACTGAAGCTTTCTTT.